One sample yielded the 4 T cell receptor beta chains listed below, sequenced in a study of blood T cells in healthy people across ages. A sample-barcoded 5' primer and a J-beta primer mix were used in a second PCR of roughly 7 to 11 cycles. TCRdb reprocessed the 5' RACE reads with MiXCR, giving one entry per CDR3 protein. The sample lists 450,000 to 600,000 distinct CDR3 sequences, about 28% occurring once. These same records also appear under a second study, on T cells of mothers and their children.

The sequenced material came from blood. The receptor set was obtained from a boy between 2 and 15 years old in good health.

This clonotype has more than one count but fewer than ten. The rearrangement joins TRBV5-1 to TRBJ2-2, with 8 nucleotides matching TRBD2. The V segment lost 0 bases and the J segment 0 bases; nucleotides outside the gene matches: 1. Germline CDR1 SGHRS, CDR2 YFSETQ. This CDR3 comprises 16 residues. CDR3 sequence reads: CASSLGSGTNTGELFF. CDR3 DNA sequence: TGCGCCAGCAGCTTGGGTAGCGGGACGAACACCGGGGAGCTGTTTTTT.

This clonotype was detected a few times. The chain employs TRBV6-5 and TRBJ2-7, with D possibly called TRBD1 or TRBD2 (6 bases each). Trimming shortened V by 10 bases and J by 6 bases, and 22 bases separated the two germline ends. From germline, CDR1 is MNHEY and CDR2 SVGAGI. The CDR3 has 14 residues. The CDR3 nucleotides read TGTGCCACCAGGGTTAAGGGGGGATCGGTCGAGCAGTACTTC. This gives the protein CATRVKGGSVEQYF.

The chain uses TRBV7-2 and TRBJ2-6; weak D call: TRBD1 (6 bases). The length of the CDR3 is 16 residues. V lost 3 bases and J lost 9, with 18 bases in between. The germline V gene has CDR1 SGHTA and CDR2 FQGNSA. This chain's CDR3 is CASSFSGVRTSNVLTF. DNA of the CDR3: TGTGCCAGCAGCTTCTCAGGGGTCCGAACCAGCAACGTCCTGACTTTC.

This chain uses TRBV7-2 with TRBJ1-4; 8 nucleotides agree with TRBD1. CDR1 is SGHTA, CDR2 FQGNSA, per germline. The trim removed 7 bases at V and 5 bases at J, leaving 9 bases unmatched. The CDR3 loop spans 15 amino acids. The CDR3 sequence is CASTFGQGKNEKLFF. The CDR3 region has the DNA TGTGCCAGCACTTTCGGACAGGGAAAGAATGAAAAACTGTTTTTT.